The source of this T cell receptor (beta chain) is a study of CD8+CD57+ T cells in acquired aplastic anemia. Study in general: Sorted CD4+ and CD8+ cells gave an average of about 3 ug of DNA.

Looked up from germline, CDR1 is SGHTA and CDR2 is FQGNSA. CDR3 length: 12 amino acids. V gave up 3 bases and J gave up 6 bases, with 8 bases separating them. Study observations and caveats: Researchers report that fewer than 30 CD8+ CDR3 sequences appeared in both patients and controls.

In the case of this clonotype: The antigen is undetermined.

Genomic DNA provided the template from which TCR beta VDJ and CDR3 profiles were obtained. TCRdb itself ran the reads through MiXCR, one entry per CDR3 protein. The sample lists 150,000 to 200,000 distinct CDR3 sequences, about 47% occurring once. This sequence originates from a human donor in good health. Sequencing was carried out using sorted CD4+, CD8+, or CD8+CD57+ T cells (not recorded which) from PBMCs. This chain uses TRBV7-2 with TRBJ1-1, with D perhaps TRBD1 (6 bases). The CDR3 here is CASSLGTPEAFF. The DNA for the CDR3 is TGTGCCAGCAGCTTGGGGACACCTGAAGCTTTCTTT.